The 18 T cell receptor beta chains listed next were all sequenced from one sample in a study of circulating tumor DNA in untreated peripheral T-cell lymphoma. Clones were sequenced by immunoSEQ multiplex PCR, and TCRdb holds only the in-frame ones, with some missing. The repertoire has more than 5,500 clones, approximately 80% of them found once; the top ten carry around 30%. Sample: tumor tissue. The receptors come from a human donor with peripheral T-cell lymphoma.

This clone has just one count. The rearrangement joins TRBV7-8 to TRBJ2-5; a weak D match, TRBD2 (5 bases). V lost 2 bases and J lost 5, with 15 bases in between. The CDR3 length is 15 residues. CDR1 and CDR2 from the germline V gene are SGHVS and FQNEAQ. The CDR3 loop is CASSLTTSPGETQYF. For the CDR3, the DNA is TGTGCCAGCAGCTTAACAACTAGTCCGGGGGAGACCCAGTACTTC.

V gene TRBV10-3 combines with J gene TRBJ2-3, with 8 bases matching TRBD2. Germline loops: CDR1 ENHRY, CDR2 SYGVKD. The CDR3 has 14 amino acids. The V and J ends lost 6 bases and 5 bases, in that order; junction bases with no gene match: 7. For the CDR3, the DNA is TGTGCCATCAGCTACGGGGGGGCCTTAGATACGCAGTATTTT. Its protein product is CAISYGGALDTQYF.

The V gene is TRBV6-8, the J gene TRBJ1-6, with D possibly being TRBD1 (5 bases). CDR3 length: 13 amino acids. V was pared by 6 bases and J by 7 bases, with 10 bases between. From germline, CDR1 is MNHGY and CDR2 SAAAGT. DNA for the CDR3: TGTGCCAGCAGCCTAAACAGGAATTCACCCCTCCACTTT. Protein sequence: CASSLNRNSPLHF.

A single count supports this clone. CDR3 protein: CASSPRGYEQYF. CDR3 bases: TGTGCCAGCAGCCCAAGGGGTTACGAGCAGTACTTC. This chain links TRBV6-8 with TRBJ2-7; D is possibly TRBD1 (5 bases). V was pared by 6 bases and J by 4 bases, with 10 bases between. CDR3 length: 12 residues. Germline CDR1 is MNHGY and CDR2 is SAAAGT.

V is TRBV28 and J is TRBJ1-2; D ambiguous. The CDR3 runs 12 residues. CDR1 is MDHEN and CDR2 is SYDVKM in the germline V gene. Trimming stripped 5 bases from V and 3 bases from J, with 7 bases between. Written as DNA, the CDR3 is TGTGCCAGCAGTCTGTCTGACTATGGCTACACCTTC. This encodes CASSLSDYGYTF.

A single count supports this clone. This rearrangement joins TRBV6-8 to TRBJ2-2, with TRBD1 identical over 11 bases. Germline assignment: CDR1 MNHGY and CDR2 SAAAGT. J lost 6 bases, V lost 2 bases, and 11 bases had no gene match. The CDR3 spans 18 residues. The CDR3 sequence: CASSYLAGQGAFAGELFF. DNA of the CDR3: TGTGCCAGCAGTTACCTTGCCGGACAGGGGGCTTTCGCCGGGGAGCTGTTTTTT.

This sequence joins TRBV29-1 and TRBJ1-2; D not resolved. The germline gives CDR1 SQVTM, CDR2 ANQGSEA. This CDR3 is built from 13 residues. V was pared by 1 base and J by 2 bases, with 8 bases between. The CDR3 protein is CSVEVPVNYGYTF. The CDR3 DNA reads as TGCAGCGTTGAAGTCCCGGTAAACTATGGCTACACCTTC.

Of note for this clone: The junction shows a germline mismatch at one end, possibly a read error. The V and J genes are TRBV6-8 and TRBJ2-5; 9 bases are a match to TRBD2. This CDR3 spans 14 amino acids. Germline CDR1 and CDR2: MNHGY and SAAAGT. CDR3 coding DNA: TGTGCCATTAGCGGGGGAGCAAAAGAAGAGATCCAGTACTTC. Its translation is CAISGGAKEEIQYF.

The chain uses TRBV2 and TRBJ2-3; 9 bases align to TRBD1. V lost 7 bases, J lost 8 bases, and 13 bases stayed unmatched. The CDR3 has 15 residues. Germline lookup yields CDR1 SNHLY and CDR2 FYNNEI. CDR3 sequence: CASTNVPGQGGTQYF. The CDR3 DNA reads as TGTGCCAGCACCAACGTCCCGGGACAGGGCGGTACGCAGTATTTT. Drawing the rest from reference TRBV2 and TRBJ2-3, the complete variable domain is EPEVTQTPSHQVTQMGQEVILRCVPISNHLYFYWYRQILGQKVEFLVSFYNNEISEKSEIFDDQFSVERPDGSNFTLKIRSTKLEDSAMYFCASTNVPGQGGTQYFGPGTRLTVL.

CDR3 loop: CASSLPGQGYNSPLHF. CDR3 sequence (DNA): TGTGCCAGCAGTTTGCCCGGACAGGGGTATAATTCACCCCTCCACTTT. The chain links TRBV28 to TRBJ1-6, with TRBD1 matching over 9 bases. CDR3 size: 16 residues. V trimming: 3 bases; J trimming: 4 bases; junction bases outside the gene matches: 4. CDR1 and CDR2 (germline): MDHEN, SYDVKM.

The rearrangement links TRBV11-3 to TRBJ1-5; 10 positions match TRBD1. This CDR3 comprises 17 residues. Germline loops: CDR1 SGHNT, CDR2 YENEEA. V shed 5 bases, J shed 2 bases, and the junction held 9 bases outside the gene matches. The CDR3 reads CASSPRTGGEGNQPQHF. The CDR3 coding sequence is TGTGCCAGCAGCCCCAGGACAGGGGGAGAGGGCAATCAGCCCCAGCATTTT. The full variable domain, with the rest looked up from reference TRBV11-3 and TRBJ1-5, is EAGVVQSPRYKIIEKKQPVAFWCNPISGHNTLYWYLQNLGQGPELLIRYENEEAVDDSQLPKDRFSAERLKGVDSTLKIQPAELGDSAVYLCASSPRTGGEGNQPQHFGDGTRLSIL.

This sequence joins TRBV19 and TRBJ1-2, with D perhaps matching TRBD1 (5 bases). The V gene lost 0 bases and the J gene lost 8 bases, with 10 bases spanning the gap. Germline V lookup: CDR1 LNHDA, CDR2 SQIVND (reference sequence). The CDR3 consists of 13 residues. The CDR3 coding sequence is TGTGCCAGTAGTATAGAGAGCAGGGCCGGCTACACCTTC. This sequence encodes CASSIESRAGYTF.

CDR3 sequence: CASSPTWRGELFF. CDR3 bases: TGTGCCAGCAGTCCCACGTGGCGTGGGGAGCTGTTTTTT. The chain links TRBV6-8 to TRBJ2-2; D is ambiguous. This CDR3 has 13 residues. Trimming removed 5 bases from V and 8 bases from J, with 12 bases in between. The germline V gene encodes CDR1 MNHGY and CDR2 SAAAGT.

The chain employs TRBV18 and TRBJ2-6, with D maybe TRBD1 (5 bases). Looked up from germline, CDR1 is KGHSH and CDR2 is LQKENI. CDR3 length: 14 amino acids. Trimming left V 4 bases short and J 2 bases short, with 6 bases between. CDR3 in DNA: TGTGCCAGCTCACTAGGGGCTGGGGCCAACGTCCTGACTTTC. Translating it yields CASSLGAGANVLTF. The variable domain in full, completed from reference TRBV18 and TRBJ2-6, reads NAGVMQNPRHLVRRRGQEARLRCSPMKGHSHVYWYRQLPEEGLKFMVYLQKENIIDESGMPKERFSAEFPKEGPSILRIQQVVRGDSAAYFCASSLGAGANVLTFGAGSRLTVL.

The rearrangement uses TRBV28 and TRBJ1-6; tentative D call: TRBD1 (5 bases). The germline V gene encodes CDR1 MDHEN and CDR2 SYDVKM. This CDR3 is 15 amino acids long. Trimming shortened V by 2 bases and J by 1 base, and 6 bases separated the two germline ends. The CDR3 sequence: CASSLGGSYNSPLHF. The CDR3 DNA reads TGTGCCAGCAGTTTAGGGGGATCCTATAATTCACCCCTCCACTTT. Variable domain in full (rest from reference TRBV28 and TRBJ1-6): DVKVTQSSRYLVKRTGEKVFLECVQDMDHENMFWYRQDPGLGLRLIYFSYDVKMKEKGDIPEGYSVSREKKERFSLILESASTNQTSMYLCASSLGGSYNSPLHFGNGTRLTVT.

The rearrangement uses TRBV12-1 and TRBJ2-1. TRBV12-1 is flagged as a pseudogene. The length of the CDR3 is 13 residues. Here the CDR3 DNA reads TGTGCCAGCAGCGTAGGTGTGGACAATGAGCAGTTCTTC. This translates into CASSVGVDNEQFF.

The chain uses TRBV19 and TRBJ2-5; 9 bases map to TRBD2. The junction had 3 bases not matched to a gene; V was cut back by 7 bases and J by 0 bases. The CDR3 spans 14 residues. Germline V gives CDR1 LNHDA, CDR2 SQIVND (reference sequence). The chain's CDR3 is CASNSGGYQETQYF. CDR3 sequence (DNA): TGTGCCAGTAACAGCGGGGGGTACCAAGAGACCCAGTACTTC. The variable domain in full, completed from reference TRBV19 and TRBJ2-5, reads DGGITQSPKYLFRKEGQNVTLSCEQNLNHDAMYWYRQDPGQGLRLIYYSQIVNDFQKGDIAEGYSVSREKKESFPLTVTSAQKNPTAFYLCASNSGGYQETQYFGPGTRLLVL.

The J gene is TRBJ2-3, the V gene TRBV6-8, with 8 bases aligning to TRBD2. Germline V CDR1 and CDR2: MNHGY, SAAAGT. V was clipped by 2 bases and J by 0 bases; unmatched bases: 1. The CDR3 length is 15 residues. The CDR3 region has the DNA TGTGCCAGCAGTTACGGCGGGAGGAGCACAGATACGCAGTATTTT. It codes for CASSYGGRSTDTQYF.